Presented here are 3 T cell receptor beta chains from one specimen sequenced in a study of blood T cell repertoires in COVID-19. Data came from immunoSEQ multiplex PCR; TCRdb stores just in-frame clones and leaves some out. The sample holds some 320,000 clones; about nine tenths are singletons and the top ten take 5% to 5.5%. Sequencing input: PBMCs or T cells enriched from blood (not recorded which). Every receptor here comes from a man aged 60 to 75 who had recovered from COVID-19.

This clone was found a few times. This chain joins TRBV9 and TRBJ2-2, with 8 positions matching TRBD1. V dropped 5 bases and J dropped 6; count of bases not matched to a gene: 3. This CDR3 has 13 residues. Germline CDR1 is SGDLS and CDR2 is YYNGEE. CDR3 sequence reads: CASRGTGAGELFF. The CDR3 DNA reads as TGTGCCAGCAGGGGGACAGGCGCCGGGGAGCTGTTTTTT.

The chain recombines TRBV5-1 with TRBJ2-1; TRBD2 might be the D (5 bases). Deletions cut 4 bases from V and 2 bases from J, with 22 bases between. Germline values: CDR1 SGHRS, CDR2 YFSETQ. CDR3 length equals 18 residues. The DNA of the CDR3 is TGCGCCAGCAGCCCCTCCCGTGTGGTATGGGAGACCTACAATGAGCAGTTCTTC. Translated, it gives CASSPSRVVWETYNEQFF.

The chain has TRBV5-4 and TRBJ2-7, with a possible D match to TRBD2 (6 bases). Trimming took 2 bases from V and 0 from J, leaving 12 bases between them. CDR1 is SGHNT and CDR2 is YYREEE in the germline V gene (reference sequence). This CDR3 has 15 amino acids. CDR3 sequence: CASSFTRGSSYEQYF. The CDR3 DNA sequence: TGTGCCAGCAGCTTTACGCGGGGCTCCTCCTACGAGCAGTACTTC.